The 6 T cell receptor beta chains below come from one sample, sequenced in a study of cytomegalovirus exposure and HLA in healthy donors. 60 Vbeta and 13 Jbeta primers were used in PCR. Clones were read by immunoSEQ multiplex PCR, and TCRdb kept only the in-frame ones, dropping some. The table has roughly 200,000 clones, about 13% seen once. The sequencing input was PBMCs. The receptors stem from a man aged 45-65 years in good health and CMV-seropositive.

The V and J genes are TRBV5-8 and TRBJ2-1; TRBD1 agrees at 11 bases. J gave up 6 bases and V 1 base, and 6 bases lay outside the gene matches. The length of the CDR3 is 16 residues. In germline, CDR1 is SGHTS, CDR2 YDEGEE. The CDR3 loop reads CASSLFGQGAGNEQFF. CDR3 nucleotides: TGTGCCAGCAGCTTGTTCGGACAGGGGGCCGGCAATGAGCAGTTCTTC.

This clone has a single count. This chain uses TRBV18 with TRBJ1-5; TRBD1 is a possible D gene (6 bases). This CDR3 region has 15 residues. The germline V gene encodes CDR1 KGHSH and CDR2 LQKENI. V was trimmed by 5 bases and J by 7 bases, leaving 18 bases between them. CDR3: CASSSQQGAQQPQHF. The CDR3 DNA is TGTGCCAGCTCATCGCAACAGGGCGCCCAACAGCCCCAGCATTTT.

J is TRBJ2-5 and V is TRBV30; 8 nucleotides match TRBD2. Trimming at V came to 0 bases and at J to 3 bases, leaving 6 bases not matched to a gene. CDR1 is GTSNPN and CDR2 is SVGIG in the germline V gene (reference sequence). The CDR3 loop spans 15 amino acids. Written as DNA, the CDR3 is TGTGCCTGGAGTGTTAGTAGCGGGATCAAAGAGACCCAGTACTTC. Translated: CAWSVSSGIKETQYF.

The chain joins TRBV11-3 to TRBJ2-5; 8 bases align to TRBD1. With 5 bases clipped from V and 4 bases from J, the junction kept 9 bases outside the gene matches. CDR3 length: 15 amino acids. Germline V gene sequence: CDR1 SGHNT, CDR2 YENEEA. The CDR3 DNA reads as TGTGCCAGCAGCCCTAATTCAGGGGGCGGAGAGACCCAGTACTTC. Residues: CASSPNSGGGETQYF.

In regard to this clone: The same CDR3 can be traced to other DNA sequences in this sample. The CDR3 is CASRGTGRDTGELFF. CDR3 coding DNA: TGTGCCAGCAGGGGGACAGGGAGGGACACCGGGGAGCTGTTTTTT. This chain uses TRBV25-1 with TRBJ2-2; TRBD1 matches 9 bases. Trimming removed 6 bases from V and 3 bases from J; junction bases left unmatched: 5. The CDR3 totals 15 residues. Germline assignment: CDR1 MGHDK and CDR2 SYGVNS.

This clone came up a few times. V and J are TRBV4-1 and TRBJ2-5; 9 bases line up with TRBD1. The CDR3 length is 15 residues. The trim removed 1 base at V and 3 bases at J, leaving 3 bases unmatched. The germline gives CDR1 MGHRA, CDR2 YSYEKL. The CDR3 nucleotides read TGCGCCAGCAGCCAAGGGGACAGGGACGAAGAGACCCAGTACTTC. This encodes CASSQGDRDEETQYF.